The next 13 T cell receptor beta chains were all read from a single sample in a study of regulatory T cells in long-lasting Graves disease. Arm-PCR of CDR3 regions and iRepertoire HTBI primers were used to build TCR beta libraries. TCRdb redid the calling of the multiplex PCR reads with MiXCR, one entry per CDR3 protein. The sample has 360,000 or so distinct CDR3 sequences, 16% seen once. Time point described: newly diagnosed GD, antithyroid drugs for less than 3 months. TCR sequences were obtained from RNA taken from PBMCs. This sample was shared with a second study, whose subject was T cells in Graves' hyperthyroidism and ophthalmopathy.

The sample was peripheral blood mononuclear cells (PBMCs), taken at new diagnosis, from a patient treated with antithyroid drugs. Receptors were obtained from a man between 40 and 49 years old with Graves disease.

This clonotype was seen many times. The rearrangement uses TRBV5-1 and TRBJ1-3, with TRBD1 identical over 9 bases. The CDR3 loop spans 15 amino acids. V trimming: 4 bases; J trimming: 4 bases; junction bases outside the gene matches: 6. Germline-derived CDR1 and CDR2 are SGHRS and YFSETQ. The CDR3 DNA sequence: TGCGCCAGCAGCGCCCGACAGGGGGTAGGAAACACCATATATTTT. This encodes CASSARQGVGNTIYF.

This clonotype was seen repeatedly, ten times or more. The chain links TRBV7-2 to TRBJ1-2; TRBD1 is a possible D gene (5 bases). The CDR3 sequence is 13 residues long. The germline V and J ends were trimmed by 5 bases and 4 bases, with 11 bases remaining between them. Germline values: CDR1 SGHTA, CDR2 FQGNSA. The CDR3 DNA sequence: TGTGCCAGCAGCCAAGAGGGGTCCTATGGCTACACCTTC. Its protein product is CASSQEGSYGYTF.

The CDR3 nucleotides read TGTGCCAGCAGCTTGCGCCCAGGGAAAGAGACCCAGTACTTC. Protein sequence: CASSLRPGKETQYF. The gene calls are TRBV11-2 and TRBJ2-5, with D perhaps matching TRBD1 (5 bases). Germline loops: CDR1 SGHAT, CDR2 FQNNGV. The germline V and J ends were trimmed by 3 bases and 3 bases, with 11 bases remaining between them. This CDR3 is 14 amino acids long.

This clonotype has more than one count but fewer than ten. The V call is TRBV7-9, the J call TRBJ2-1; no definite D call. Germline V CDR1 and CDR2: SEHNR, FQNEAQ (reference sequence). The V gene lost 5 bases and the J gene lost 5 bases, with 19 bases spanning the gap. The CDR3 loop spans 16 amino acids. The CDR3 loop is CASSTRTRSLDNEQFF. CDR3 bases: TGTGCCAGCAGCACGCGGACCAGATCCCTAGACAATGAGCAGTTCTTC.

On this clonotype itself: This likely comes from a read error, as the CDR3 has no conserved phenylalanine or tryptophan at its end. This CDR3 reads CASSYLGQTYGYTS. The CDR3 DNA is TGTGCCAGCAGTTACCTTGGACAGACCTATGGCTACACCTCC. The chain is built from TRBV6-2 or TRBV6-3 and TRBJ1-2; D may be TRBD1 (6 bases). CDR3 size: 14 residues. V lost 2 bases, J lost 4 bases, and 11 bases lay in between. CDR1 and CDR2 from the germline V gene are MNHEY and SVGEGT.

Comment on this clonotype: Compared with germline, one end of the junction differs, possibly owing to a read error. The rearrangement uses TRBV2 and TRBJ2-2, with TRBD2 as a possible D gene (5 bases). This CDR3 is built from 14 residues. From germline, CDR1 is SNHLY and CDR2 FYNNEI. The CDR3 bases are TGTGCCAGCAACAGTATCAGGAACACCGGGGTGCTGTTTTTT. Translation gives CASNSIRNTGVLFF. The full variable domain, with the rest looked up from reference TRBV2 and TRBJ2-2, is EPEVTQTPSHQVTQMGQEVILRCVPISNHLYFYWYRQILGQKVEFLVSFYNNEISEKSEIFDDQFSVERPDGSNFTLKIRSTKLEDSAMYFCASNSIRNTGVLFFGEGSRLTVL.

The rearrangement links TRBV7-9 to TRBJ2-7, with unresolved D. This CDR3 comprises 12 residues. V was trimmed by 0 bases and J by 6 bases, leaving 6 bases between them. CDR1 and CDR2 from the germline V gene are SEHNR and FQNEAQ (reference sequence). The CDR3 spells CASSLARSEQYF. For the CDR3, the DNA is TGTGCCAGCAGCTTAGCGAGGTCCGAGCAGTACTTC.

This clonotype was detected ten times or more. V gene TRBV3-1 combines with J gene TRBJ2-5; D ambiguous. Trimming shortened V by 1 base and J by 7 bases, and 13 bases separated the two germline ends. This CDR3 is 14 amino acids long. Germline V CDR1 and CDR2: LGHDT, YNNKEL (reference sequence). For the CDR3, the DNA is TGTGCCAGCAGCCAAGCGGGTCAGCGTGGGACCCAGTACTTC. As protein: CASSQAGQRGTQYF.

This clonotype has ten or more counts. V gene TRBV2 combines with J gene TRBJ2-7; maybe TRBD2 (5 bases). The CDR3 runs 13 residues. Looked up from germline, CDR1 is SNHLY and CDR2 is FYNNEI. Trimming removed 7 bases from V and 2 bases from J, with 12 bases in between. CDR3: CASKTGSPYEQYF. The CDR3 bases are TGTGCCAGCAAGACGGGGTCACCCTACGAGCAGTACTTC.

There are many counts of this clonotype. The chain carries TRBV11-2 and TRBJ2-7; D might be TRBD2 (7 bases). This CDR3 is 14 amino acids long. Trimming removed 2 bases at V and 6 bases at J, with 14 bases between. Germline V gene sequence: CDR1 SGHAT, CDR2 FQNNGV. The CDR3 coding sequence is TGTGCCAGCAGCTTATTCGGGGGGCCCGGCGAGCAGTACTTC. It encodes CASSLFGGPGEQYF. Using reference TRBV11-2 and TRBJ2-7 for the parts outside the CDR3, the full variable domain is EAGVAQSPRYKIIEKRQSVAFWCNPISGHATLYWYQQILGQGPKLLIQFQNNGVVDDSQLPKDRFSAERLKGVDSTLKIQPAKLEDSAVYLCASSLFGGPGEQYFGPGTRLTVT.

The rearrangement uses TRBV7-2 and TRBJ2-1; D gene uncertain. The V gene lost 5 bases and the J gene lost 2 bases, with 16 bases spanning the gap. The CDR3 is made up of 16 amino acids. CDR1 SGHTA and CDR2 FQGNSA come from the germline V gene. CDR3 nucleotides: TGTGCCAGCAGCGCTAAGGGCCTATTCACCTACAATGAGCAGTTCTTC. It translates to CASSAKGLFTYNEQFF.

V is TRBV5-4 and J is TRBJ2-2; D not resolved. CDR1 and CDR2 (germline): SGHNT, YYREEE (reference sequence). The CDR3 has 15 amino acids. The V end lost 1 base, the J end lost 3 bases, and 10 bases lay between the germline ends. CDR3 sequence reads: CASSLINDDTGELFF. CDR3 coding DNA: TGTGCCAGCAGCTTGATTAACGACGACACCGGGGAGCTGTTTTTT.

V is TRBV3-1 and J is TRBJ2-5; perhaps TRBD2 as D (5 bases). This CDR3 comprises 13 residues. Trimming pared 3 bases from V and 9 bases from J, leaving 14 bases between. Germline lookup yields CDR1 LGHDT and CDR2 YNNKEL (reference sequence). This chain's CDR3 is CASSHLTDGAQYF. CDR3 DNA sequence: TGTGCCAGCAGCCACTTAACCGACGGGGCCCAGTACTTC.